This T cell receptor beta chain originates from a study of shared clonotypes between healthy human individuals. Turning to the study itself: The cohort had a couple of women and three men, ages 18 to 49.

This clone was detected only once. Sequencing used immunoSEQ multiplex PCR; TCRdb keeps in-frame clones, though not all of them. Seen here are about 2,100,000 clones, roughly 91% observed once, and the top ten hold about 1.5%. There are 16 residues in the CDR3. Germline V CDR1 and CDR2: MRHNA, SNTAGT. The ends lost 0 bases at V and 2 bases at J; junction bases unmatched: 4. Cells designated naive CD8 were CD45RO-negative and were positively selected for CCR7, with terminally differentiated effector memory CD45RA+ cells excluded. This receptor was taken from a man between 18 and 29 years old in good health. Some clones in this sample may be carry-over from other donors' samples. J is TRBJ2-1 and V is TRBV6-4; TRBD2 matches 7 bases. Sequencing was performed on naive CD8+ T cells from PBMCs. The CDR3 loop is CASSDSGGDAYNEQFF. In DNA form, the CDR3 reads TGTGCCAGCAGTGACTCGGGAGGGGACGCCTACAATGAGCAGTTCTTC.